What follows are 23 T cell receptor beta chains derived from one specimen sequenced in a study of T cells in Graves' hyperthyroidism and ophthalmopathy. The investigators amplified TCR beta CDR3 regions from RNA transcripts. Carried out on the TCR CDR3, a first-round RT-PCR used the HTBI primer set. TCRdb processed the multiplex PCR reads anew with MiXCR; each CDR3 protein has one entry. The sample holds 400,000 to 600,000 distinct CDR3 sequences, 20% to 25% seen once. Source material: blood. The source is a man aged 18 to 30 with Graves' hyperthyroidism.

The table lists this clonotype with many counts. V is TRBV28 and J is TRBJ1-1; weak D call: TRBD1 (5 bases). V shed 0 bases and J shed 3 bases, with 14 bases lying between them. Germline V gene sequence: CDR1 MDHEN, CDR2 SYDVKM. The length of the CDR3 is 16 residues. This chain's CDR3 is CASSLCAFVGHTEAFF. The CDR3 nucleotides are TGTGCCAGCAGTTTATGCGCTTTTGTGGGACACACTGAAGCTTTCTTT.

This clonotype was observed many times. The CDR3 spells CASSYPAGSVNTEAFF. The CDR3 DNA reads TGTGCCAGCAGTTACCCGGCAGGGTCGGTGAACACTGAAGCTTTCTTT. This chain joins TRBV6-2 or TRBV6-3 and TRBJ1-1, with a weak D call TRBD1 (5 bases). The CDR3 runs to 16 residues. CDR1 is MNHEY and CDR2 is SVGEGT in the germline V gene. V lost 2 bases to trimming and J lost 0 bases, with 13 bases between them.

This clonotype was picked up many times. CDR3 region: CASSLRVHSGNTIYF. CDR3 nucleotide sequence: TGTGCCAGCAGCTTGAGGGTTCACTCTGGAAACACCATATATTTT. The chain is built from TRBV5-6 and TRBJ1-3; D gene unclear. V lost 1 base, J lost 0 bases, and 8 bases lay in between. Germline CDR1 and CDR2: SGHDT and YYEEEE. The CDR3 totals 15 residues.

This clonotype has a count of ten or more. This rearrangement joins TRBV28 to TRBJ2-2; D is unresolved. V was trimmed by 3 bases and J by 2 bases, leaving 4 bases between them. The CDR3 is 13 amino acids. CDR1 is MDHEN and CDR2 is SYDVKM in the germline V gene. This CDR3 reads CASSFGNTGELFF. The CDR3 DNA reads as TGTGCCAGCAGTTTCGGTAACACCGGGGAGCTGTTTTTT.

Ten or more counts support this clonotype. The chain has TRBV10-3 and TRBJ1-2; D is possibly TRBD1 (5 bases). Germline V gene lookup returns CDR1 ENHRY and CDR2 SYGVKD. Trimming stripped 2 bases from V and 8 bases from J, with 15 bases between. This CDR3 region has 14 residues. The CDR3 spells CAISEGHPGGGYTF. DNA for the CDR3: TGTGCCATCAGTGAGGGACATCCTGGAGGCGGCTACACCTTC.

This clonotype was observed many times. This sequence joins TRBV20-1 and TRBJ2-5; no clear D. Trimming stripped 5 bases from V and 4 bases from J, with 14 bases between. CDR3 length: 13 residues. Per the germline V gene, CDR1 is DFQATT and CDR2 is SNEGSKA (reference sequence). The CDR3 loop reads CSARLPRIETQYF. Written as DNA, the CDR3 is TGCAGTGCTCGACTCCCGCGTATAGAGACCCAGTACTTC.

This clonotype was picked up many times. The chain has TRBV11-2 and TRBJ1-2; 8 nucleotides align to TRBD1. The CDR3 sequence is 17 residues long. Germline CDR1 reads SGHAT; CDR2 reads FQNNGV. Losses at the gene ends were 5 bases for V and 3 bases for J; bases not matched to a gene: 14. The chain's CDR3 is CASSDRDRLRRDYGYTF. The CDR3, as DNA: TGTGCCAGCAGCGACCGGGACAGGCTCCGTAGAGACTATGGCTACACCTTC.

The chain links TRBV15 to TRBJ1-1; D is unclear. There are 12 residues in the CDR3. V lost 0 bases, J lost 8 bases, and 7 bases lay in between. The V gene's germline CDR1 is LNHNV and CDR2 YYDKDF (reference sequence). In nucleotides, the CDR3 is TGTGCCACCAGCAGAGATCAACAGGAAGCTTTCTTT. Translation: CATSRDQQEAFF.

The chain has TRBV5-1 and TRBJ1-3, with D possibly matching TRBD1 (6 bases). The CDR3 is made up of 12 amino acids. V was shortened by 5 bases and J by 9 bases, with 12 bases between the two germline ends. The germline V gene has CDR1 SGHRS and CDR2 YFSETQ. The CDR3 region is CASRGAETTIYF. CDR3 nucleotides: TGCGCCAGCAGGGGGGCGGAAACCACCATATATTTT.

This clonotype was picked up one time. This sequence joins TRBV19 and TRBJ1-5; D is unresolved. Trimming shortened V by 1 base and J by 0 bases, and 4 bases separated the two germline ends. The CDR3 covers 14 residues. CDR1 LNHDA and CDR2 SQIVND come from the germline V gene (reference sequence). The CDR3 loop is CASSIADSNQPQHF. The CDR3 nucleotides are TGTGCCAGTAGTATAGCTGATAGCAATCAGCCCCAGCATTTT. The variable domain in full, completed from reference TRBV19 and TRBJ1-5, reads DGGITQSPKYLFRKEGQNVTLSCEQNLNHDAMYWYRQDPGQGLRLIYYSQIVNDFQKGDIAEGYSVSREKKESFPLTVTSAQKNPTAFYLCASSIADSNQPQHFGDGTRLSIL.

This clonotype was recorded many times. J is TRBJ1-3 and V is TRBV27; D call uncertain. Germline CDR1 and CDR2: MNHEY and SMNVEV (reference sequence). The germline V and J ends were trimmed by 0 bases and 4 bases, with 4 bases remaining between them. This CDR3 comprises 13 residues. DNA for the CDR3: TGTGCCAGCAGTTTATCGAACGGAAACACCATATATTTT. It yields the protein CASSLSNGNTIYF.

This clonotype was counted many times. J is TRBJ1-1 and V is TRBV6-1; D is unclear. Trimming took 8 bases from V and 4 from J, leaving 14 bases between them. The CDR3 consists of 13 residues. Germline V gives CDR1 MNHNS, CDR2 SASEGT. CDR3 residues: CASQGRWATEAFF. The CDR3 DNA is TGTGCCAGCCAAGGGAGATGGGCCACTGAAGCTTTCTTT.

The sample holds one count of this clonotype. This rearrangement joins TRBV9 to TRBJ2-5; no clear D gene. The germline V gene has CDR1 SGDLS and CDR2 YYNGEE. The CDR3 is 13 amino acids. V was clipped by 0 bases and J by 4 bases, with 7 bases between them. CDR3 coding DNA: TGTGCCAGCAGCGTAGCAGTCCGAGAGACCCAGTACTTC. It is translated as CASSVAVRETQYF.

For this clonotype: This may be a read error: a much more frequent sequence differs by one nucleotide. This chain joins TRBV4-1 and TRBJ1-2; no definite D call. The CDR3 runs to 13 residues. The germline gives CDR1 MGHRA, CDR2 YSYEKL. CDR3 DNA: TGCGCCAGCAGCCAAGTACAAGAGAGCGGCTACGCCTTC. Residues: CASSQVQESGYAF.

In its sample, this clonotype was seen many times. The genes are TRBV7-8 and TRBJ1-5; 8 bases agree with TRBD1. This CDR3 is built from 18 residues. V shed 3 bases and J 5 bases; nucleotides not matched to a gene: 15. Looked up from germline, CDR1 is SGHVS and CDR2 is FQNEAQ. CDR3 sequence: CASSLVVRTGRLDQPQHF. The CDR3 region has the DNA TGTGCCAGCAGCTTGGTGGTGAGGACAGGGAGGCTGGATCAGCCCCAGCATTTT. The full variable domain, in which reference TRBV7-8 and TRBJ1-5 provide the parts outside the CDR3, is GAGVSQSPRYKVAKRGQDVALRCDPISGHVSLFWYQQALGQGPEFLTYFQNEAQLDKSGLPSDRFFAERPEGSVSTLKIQRTQQEDSAVYLCASSLVVRTGRLDQPQHFGDGTRLSIL.

The rearrangement joins TRBV6-1 to TRBJ1-2, with 10 positions matching TRBD1. With V trimmed by 10 bases and J by 3 bases, 5 bases remained unmatched. Germline CDR1 MNHNS, CDR2 SASEGT. The CDR3 extends over 13 amino acids. The CDR3 nucleotides are TGTGCCACAAGACAGGGGGCGTACTATGGCTACACCTTC. As protein: CATRQGAYYGYTF.

Ten or more counts support this clonotype. The chain has TRBV5-1 and TRBJ1-1; no clear D. Trimming took off 4 bases at V and 0 bases at J, with 13 bases between the two ends. The germline gives CDR1 SGHRS, CDR2 YFSETQ. This CDR3 spans 15 amino acids. CDR3 protein: CASSPMDGLNTEAFF. The CDR3 nucleotides read TGCGCCAGCAGCCCCATGGACGGCCTGAACACTGAAGCTTTCTTT.

Only a few counts were recorded for this clonotype. The chain links TRBV7-2 to TRBJ2-7; 8 positions agree with TRBD2. Germline V lookup: CDR1 SGHTA, CDR2 FQGNSA. The CDR3 runs 15 residues. The ends lost 6 bases at V and 2 bases at J; junction bases unmatched: 9. The CDR3 coding sequence is TGTGCCAGCAGTCCTTGGCGGGGGGCACCCTACGAGCAGTACTTC. Translating gives CASSPWRGAPYEQYF.

This clonotype was seen ten or more times. The rearrangement joins TRBV6-5 to TRBJ1-1; 7 positions match TRBD1. In germline, CDR1 is MNHEY, CDR2 SVGAGI. This CDR3 spans 14 amino acids. Germline trimming cut 4 bases from V and 4 bases from J; bases unmatched to any gene: 6. The CDR3 DNA is TGTGCCAGCAGTTTCCAAAGGGGGCTCACTGAAGCTTTCTTT. It yields the protein CASSFQRGLTEAFF.

This clonotype appeared many times. DNA of the CDR3: TGTGCCAGCAGTCCAATAATTAGCAATCAGCCCCAGCATTTT. This codes for CASSPIISNQPQHF. The V gene is TRBV27, the J gene TRBJ1-5; D is uncertain. CDR3 size: 14 residues. Germline CDR1 is MNHEY and CDR2 is SMNVEV (reference sequence). With 5 bases removed from V and 0 bases from J, the gap between germline ends came to 8 bases.

This chain joins TRBV28 and TRBJ2-7; 8 bases agree with TRBD1. Germline CDR1 MDHEN, CDR2 SYDVKM. The CDR3 totals 14 residues. V lost 8 bases to trimming and J lost 1 base; unmatched junction nucleotides: 7. The CDR3 bases are TGTGCCAGCGTCGACAGGGGCAGGTCCTACGAGCAGTACTTC. Residues: CASVDRGRSYEQYF.

This clonotype was seen more than once but under ten times. This chain joins TRBV6-1 and TRBJ2-7; weak D call: TRBD1 (6 bases). V dropped 7 bases and J dropped 6 bases, with 13 bases sitting between them. The germline V gene has CDR1 MNHNS and CDR2 SASEGT. The CDR3 loop spans 12 amino acids. CDR3 nucleotides: TGTGCCAGCATGGCGGACAGTCGCGAGCAGTACTTC. It specifies CASMADSREQYF.

There are many counts of this clonotype. The chain carries TRBV12-3 or TRBV12-4 and TRBJ2-5; 8 bases are shared with TRBD2. V dropped 5 bases and J dropped 5; count of bases not matched to a gene: 19. The CDR3 runs to 18 residues. CDR3 nucleotide sequence: TGTGCCAGCAGTAAGCAGAGGACTAGCCGTCCGTCCGAGGAGACCCAGTACTTC. Amino acids: CASSKQRTSRPSEETQYF.